The 16 T cell receptor beta chains given below trace back to one sample, sequenced in a study of CD8 T cells in ankylosing spondylitis. TCRdb redid the calling of the 5' RACE reads with MiXCR, one entry per CDR3 protein. The sample has about 150,000 distinct CDR3 sequences; around 7.9% are singletons. Sequencing was done on a sample of blood, either unsorted or a sorted T cell fraction (not recorded which). Every receptor here comes from a female donor with ankylosing spondylitis or in good health (not recorded which).

This clonotype occurred many times. This chain uses TRBV7-9 with TRBJ1-1; D unresolved. Germline-derived CDR1 and CDR2 are SEHNR and FQNEAQ (reference sequence). The CDR3 has 13 residues. V lost 5 bases and J 0 bases, leaving 7 bases between the germline ends. Here the CDR3 reads CASSPSMNTEAFF. CDR3 DNA sequence: TGTGCCAGCAGCCCTTCGATGAACACTGAAGCTTTCTTT.

This clonotype showed up many times. The chain links TRBV5-5 to TRBJ1-2; TRBD1 is a possible D gene (6 bases). This CDR3 has 13 amino acids. CDR1 SGHKS and CDR2 YYEKEE come from the germline V gene (reference sequence). V gave up 0 bases and J gave up 6 bases, with 9 bases separating them. The CDR3 nucleotides read TGTGCCAGCAGCTTGGACAGGGTGAATGGCTACACCTTC. This encodes CASSLDRVNGYTF.

The table lists this clonotype with many counts. The chain couples TRBV28 to TRBJ2-5, with D unclear. CDR1 is MDHEN, CDR2 SYDVKM, per germline. Trimming pared 6 bases from V and 3 bases from J, leaving 5 bases between. The length of the CDR3 is 11 residues. The CDR3 here is CASSIKETQYF. CDR3 bases: TGTGCCAGCAGCATAAAAGAGACCCAGTACTTC. The full variable domain, in which reference TRBV28 and TRBJ2-5 provide the parts outside the CDR3, is DVKVTQSSRYLVKRTGEKVFLECVQDMDHENMFWYRQDPGLGLRLIYFSYDVKMKEKGDIPEGYSVSREKKERFSLILESASTNQTSMYLCASSIKETQYFGPGTRLLVL.

This clonotype was counted many times. This chain joins TRBV5-1 and TRBJ2-3; a possible D gene is TRBD2 (5 bases). Germline CDR1 and CDR2: SGHRS and YFSETQ. The CDR3 length is 14 residues. V was pared by 4 bases and J by 6 bases, with 15 bases between. Here the CDR3 reads CASSRTSPLDTQYF. The CDR3 DNA reads as TGCGCCAGCAGCAGAACTAGTCCGCTTGATACGCAGTATTTT.

This clonotype was seen at least ten times. The chain has TRBV27 and TRBJ2-2; 9 bases are shared with TRBD1. The germline gives CDR1 MNHEY, CDR2 SMNVEV (reference sequence). Losses at the gene ends were 6 bases for V and 1 base for J; bases not matched to a gene: 3. The length of the CDR3 is 15 residues. The CDR3 reads CASRPGQGNTGELFF. The CDR3 DNA reads TGTGCCAGCAGACCGGGACAGGGGAACACCGGGGAGCTGTTTTTT.

With regard to this clonotype: This may come from a read error, since a much larger clone is one base off. The chain is built from TRBV5-1 and TRBJ2-5; 7 bases agree with TRBD2. The CDR3 spans 14 residues. In germline, CDR1 is SGHRS, CDR2 YFSETQ. In nucleotides, the CDR3 is TGCGCCAGCAGCTCCGGCAGCGGGGAAGAGACCCAGCACTTC. It is translated as CASSSGSGEETQHF.

The table lists this clonotype with many counts. The chain carries TRBV3-1 and TRBJ2-1; no reliable D call. CDR3 length: 17 residues. The germline V gene has CDR1 LGHDT and CDR2 YNNKEL (reference sequence). Trimming left V 1 base short and J 0 bases short, with 13 bases between. CDR3 amino acids: CASSQVSGRNSYNEQFF. DNA for the CDR3: TGTGCCAGCAGCCAAGTTTCGGGCCGCAACTCCTACAATGAGCAGTTCTTC.

This clonotype was counted ten times or more. The CDR3 sequence is CSGQGAYGYTF. The CDR3 DNA reads as TGCAGTGGTCAGGGGGCCTATGGCTACACCTTC. The chain employs TRBV20-1 and TRBJ1-2, with 8 bases lining up with TRBD1. The length of the CDR3 is 11 residues. Germline CDR1 is DFQATT and CDR2 is SNEGSKA (reference sequence). V dropped 7 bases and J dropped 4; count of bases not matched to a gene: 2.

This clonotype was detected ten times or more. The rearrangement joins TRBV5-1 to TRBJ2-7, with 8 nucleotides matching TRBD1. The CDR3 length is 18 residues. Germline CDR1 SGHRS, CDR2 YFSETQ. The J segment lost 0 bases and the V segment lost 2 bases, leaving 13 bases of the junction unmatched. The CDR3 spells CASSLAATRQGFSYEQYF. The CDR3 coding sequence is TGCGCCAGCAGCTTAGCGGCGACCCGACAGGGGTTCTCCTACGAGCAGTACTTC.

The chain employs TRBV28 and TRBJ2-3; 9 positions agree with TRBD2. The V gene end was trimmed by 3 bases and the J gene end by 6 bases; junction bases not matched to a gene: 7. The CDR3 length is 15 residues. Per germline, CDR1 MDHEN and CDR2 SYDVKM. Here the CDR3 reads CASSFQRGDPDTQYF. The CDR3 bases are TGTGCCAGCAGTTTCCAGCGGGGGGACCCGGATACGCAGTATTTT.

The sample holds many counts of this clonotype. The V and J genes are TRBV18 and TRBJ2-7, with TRBD2 matching over 7 bases. From germline, CDR1 is KGHSH and CDR2 LQKENI. The CDR3 is made up of 16 amino acids. V trimming: 0 bases; J trimming: 5 bases; junction bases outside the gene matches: 10. The CDR3, as DNA: TGTGCCAGCTCACCACCAGCAGGGAGGGGAATCCACGAGCAGTACTTC. Its translation is CASSPPAGRGIHEQYF.

This clonotype was found many times. V and J are TRBV5-4 and TRBJ1-3, with 8 bases matching TRBD1. The CDR3 loop spans 16 amino acids. The V and J ends lost 4 bases and 4 bases, in that order; junction bases with no gene match: 10. Per the germline V gene, CDR1 is SGHNT and CDR2 is YYREEE (reference sequence). CDR3 nucleotides: TGTGCCAGCAGCCAGGCGACAGGGGTGACCGGAAACACCATATATTTT. Amino acid sequence: CASSQATGVTGNTIYF.

This clonotype was picked up a small number of times. The chain combines TRBV6-1 with TRBJ2-3, with D perhaps TRBD1 (5 bases). Trimming cost V 3 bases and J 6 bases, with 22 bases left between them. Per germline, CDR1 MNHNS and CDR2 SASEGT. CDR3 size: 17 residues. CDR3 DNA: TGTGCCAGCAGTGATGGGTTTTCAGGGAATCAAGGGGATACGCAGTATTTT. This translates into CASSDGFSGNQGDTQYF.

This clonotype has more than one count but fewer than ten. This chain links TRBV29-1 with TRBJ2-2; 13 positions match TRBD2. CDR3 length: 14 amino acids. CDR1 is SQVTM, CDR2 ANQGSEA, per germline. J was trimmed by 1 base and V by 7 bases; bases with no gene match: 0. The CDR3 DNA sequence: TGCAGCGGGACTAGCGGGGGGAACACCGGGGAGCTGTTTTTT. Its protein product is CSGTSGGNTGELFF.

This clonotype showed up just a few times. This chain links TRBV5-1 with TRBJ1-4, with 9 bases lining up with TRBD1. Germline loops: CDR1 SGHRS, CDR2 YFSETQ. V trimming: 0 bases; J trimming: 8 bases; junction bases outside the gene matches: 5. The length of the CDR3 is 15 residues. This chain's CDR3 is CASSLEQGAGEKLFF. The CDR3 DNA reads TGCGCCAGCAGCTTGGAACAGGGGGCCGGCGAAAAACTGTTTTTT.

The chain couples TRBV5-8 to TRBJ2-5, with D possibly TRBD1 on 5 matching bases. Germline assignment: CDR1 SGHTS and CDR2 YDEGEE. The CDR3 contains 15 residues. Trimming shortened V by 0 bases and J by 5 bases, and 14 bases separated the two germline ends. CDR3 residues: CASSLDGQGRETQYF. The CDR3 coding sequence is TGTGCCAGCAGCTTGGACGGCCAGGGAAGGGAGACCCAGTACTTC.